This paragraph covers one T cell receptor (beta chain) sequence. Losses at the gene ends were 1 base for V and 10 bases for J; bases not matched to a gene: 10. This CDR3 is built from 17 residues. The germline V gene encodes CDR1 MGHRA and CDR2 YSYEKL. The sample comes from a study of radiation and T cells in renal cell carcinoma. Time point described: baseline pretreatment blood. Described treatment: 15 Gy SBRT to primary tumor, nephrectomy 4 weeks later. Blood was sampled at baseline, 2 weeks and 4 weeks after SBRT. TCRdb keeps only in-frame clones here, not all; method: immunoSEQ multiplex PCR. The sample contains some 150,000 clones, roughly 88% of which appear only once.

The sequence was obtained from a woman aged 45-65 years with renal cell carcinoma. The chain recombines TRBV4-1 with TRBJ2-3, with 14 bases identical to TRBD2. The sample consisted of blood, taken from a patient whose treatment included radiotherapy and nephrectomy. The DNA for the CDR3 is TGCGCCAGCAGCCAAGTTGGACTAGCGGGGGGTTCCTATCCGCAGTATTTT. Its translation: CASSQVGLAGGSYPQYF.